Each of the 20 T cell receptor beta chains below was sequenced from the same sample in a study of identical twins. TCRdb re-analysed the 5' RACE reads in MiXCR, keeping a single row per CDR3 protein. The profile shows 450,000 to 650,000 distinct CDR3 sequences, around 15% of them singletons. This sample also appeared in a second study, on yellow fever vaccine responses in identical twins.

Sequenced material: CD4+ T cells sorted from blood. Receptors originate from a woman younger than 35 in good health.

This clonotype has at least ten counts. The rearrangement joins TRBV29-1 to TRBJ2-3; 8 bases match TRBD2. The V and J ends lost 6 bases and 2 bases, in that order; junction bases with no gene match: 7. This CDR3 contains 14 residues. The germline gives CDR1 SQVTM, CDR2 ANQGSEA. The CDR3 reads CSVNVAGLTDTQYF. The CDR3, as DNA: TGCAGCGTGAACGTAGCGGGACTCACAGATACGCAGTATTTT.

A few counts support this clonotype. J is TRBJ2-1 and V is TRBV24-1; 14 bases map to TRBD2. Germline CDR1 and CDR2: KGHDR and SFDVKD. This CDR3 contains 16 residues. With 3 bases clipped from V and 8 bases from J, the junction kept 5 bases outside the gene matches. The DNA for the CDR3 is TGTGCCACCAGTGATGTGGGACTAGCGGGAGTACATGAGCAGTTCTTC. The encoded protein is CATSDVGLAGVHEQFF.

This clonotype is a singleton in its sample. The rearrangement joins TRBV2 to TRBJ2-7; D ambiguous. The V gene's germline CDR1 is SNHLY and CDR2 FYNNEI. Trimming cost V 4 bases and J 2 bases, with 6 bases left between them. The CDR3 spans 12 residues. CDR3 bases: TGTGCCAGCAGTGTTGGGACCTACGAGCAGTACTTC. Residues: CASSVGTYEQYF.

This sequence joins TRBV7-3 and TRBJ2-1, with D possibly called TRBD1 or TRBD2 (5 bases each). Germline CDR1 reads SGHTA; CDR2 reads FQGTGA. V was shortened by 5 bases and J by 3 bases, with 14 bases between the two germline ends. The CDR3 spans 15 residues. The CDR3 region has the DNA TGTGCCAGCAGCCCTACCGGGACCATCTACAATGAGCAGTTCTTC. Encoded protein: CASSPTGTIYNEQFF.

This chain connects TRBV20-1 to TRBJ2-3; 11 bases are shared with TRBD2. CDR1 and CDR2 (germline): DFQATT, SNEGSKA (reference sequence). Trimming at V came to 5 bases and at J to 7 bases, leaving 8 bases not matched to a gene. The CDR3 has 14 amino acids. The CDR3 protein is CSAGRLAGGNTQYF. In nucleotides, the CDR3 is TGCAGTGCTGGCCGGCTAGCGGGGGGAAATACGCAGTATTTT.

The genes are TRBV5-1 and TRBJ1-2, with D perhaps TRBD1 (6 bases). This CDR3 is 17 amino acids long. The V gene's germline CDR1 is SGHRS and CDR2 YFSETQ. Trimming stripped 0 bases from V and 3 bases from J, with 18 bases between. CDR3 amino acids: CASSLAGQAGDDYGYTF. In DNA form, the CDR3 reads TGCGCCAGCAGCTTGGCCGGTCAAGCAGGGGACGACTATGGCTACACCTTC.

CDR3 sequence: CSARDASLAGASNTGELFF. The DNA of the CDR3 is TGCAGTGCTAGAGATGCATCCCTAGCGGGGGCCTCGAACACCGGGGAGCTGTTTTTT. The rearrangement uses TRBV20-1 and TRBJ2-2, with 10 positions matching TRBD2. The CDR3 loop spans 19 amino acids. The V gene end was trimmed by 0 bases and the J gene end by 0 bases; junction bases not matched to a gene: 10. Germline CDR1 reads DFQATT; CDR2 reads SNEGSKA (reference sequence).

This clonotype was counted at least ten times. The chain recombines TRBV5-1 with TRBJ2-5; 7 bases line up with TRBD1. The V gene end was trimmed by 1 base and the J gene end by 1 base; junction bases not matched to a gene: 1. The CDR3 sequence is 14 residues long. CDR1 is SGHRS and CDR2 is YFSETQ in the germline V gene. CDR3 sequence reads: CASSLSGGQETQYF. The CDR3 DNA reads TGCGCCAGCAGCTTGTCAGGGGGCCAAGAGACCCAGTACTTC. Together with reference TRBV5-1 and TRBJ2-5, the CDR3 gives the full variable domain: KAGVTQTPRYLIKTRGQQVTLSCSPISGHRSVSWYQQTPGQGLQFLFEYFSETQRNKGNFPGRFSGRQFSNSRSEMNVSTLELGDSALYLCASSLSGGQETQYFGPGTRLLVL.

This clonotype appeared a few times. CDR3 region: CSVGSGANVLTF. CDR3 nucleotide sequence: TGCAGCGTTGGATCTGGGGCCAACGTCCTGACTTTC. The rearrangement links TRBV29-1 to TRBJ2-6; D remains unclear. V lost 4 bases to trimming and J lost 1 base, with 2 bases between them. CDR3 size: 12 residues. Germline values: CDR1 SQVTM, CDR2 ANQGSEA.

The chain combines TRBV5-1 with TRBJ2-2; 8 bases align to TRBD1. Trimming cost V 4 bases and J 0 bases; bases outside gene matches: 5. The germline CDR1 and CDR2 sequences are SGHRS and YFSETQ. CDR3 length: 16 residues. The CDR3 sequence is CASSGTGKTNTGELFF. The CDR3 DNA reads as TGCGCCAGCAGCGGGACAGGCAAGACGAACACCGGGGAGCTGTTTTTT.

The chain is built from TRBV15 and TRBJ2-3; 8 bases are shared with TRBD2. The J segment lost 3 bases and the V segment lost 3 bases, leaving 14 bases of the junction unmatched. Germline values: CDR1 LNHNV, CDR2 YYDKDF (reference sequence). The CDR3 runs to 18 residues. CDR3 bases: TGTGCCACCAGCAGGGCCCGAGCGGGAGTGGGAGGGACAGATACGCAGTATTTT. Its protein is CATSRARAGVGGTDTQYF.

The chain combines TRBV15 with TRBJ2-7; perhaps TRBD2 as D (6 bases). CDR1 and CDR2 from the germline V gene are LNHNV and YYDKDF (reference sequence). The CDR3 sequence is 15 residues long. Trimming shortened V by 0 bases and J by 2 bases, and 11 bases separated the two germline ends. The CDR3 is CATSRDPGDPYEQYF. CDR3 DNA sequence: TGTGCCACCAGCAGAGATCCGGGGGACCCCTACGAGCAGTACTTC.

This clonotype was counted between two and nine times. The CDR3 protein is CATSRARGTANYEQYF. For the CDR3, the DNA is TGTGCCACCAGCAGGGCCCGAGGGACAGCGAACTACGAGCAGTACTTC. The genes are TRBV15 and TRBJ2-7, with 7 bases identical to TRBD1. J lost 3 bases, V lost 3 bases, and 11 bases had no gene match. The CDR3 has 16 residues. Germline loops: CDR1 LNHNV, CDR2 YYDKDF (reference sequence).

This clonotype was found a few times. The genes are TRBV3-1 and TRBJ2-3; 10 positions match TRBD2. The germline CDR1 and CDR2 sequences are LGHDT and YNNKEL (reference sequence). The J segment lost 4 bases and the V segment lost 3 bases, leaving 4 bases of the junction unmatched. The CDR3 spans 15 residues. The CDR3 DNA follows: TGTGCCAGCAGCCAGGGCCTAGCGGGAGCAGATACGCAGTATTTT. It is translated as CASSQGLAGADTQYF.

This clonotype was counted ten times or more. The chain employs TRBV14 and TRBJ2-3, with D perhaps assigned TRBD1 or TRBD2 (5 bases each). This CDR3 has 16 residues. CDR1 and CDR2 (germline): SGHDN, FVKESK. Trimming stripped 3 bases from V and 8 bases from J, with 21 bases between. The CDR3 sequence is CASSHPPGGERGTQYF. Here the CDR3 DNA reads TGTGCCAGCAGCCACCCACCCGGTGGGGAGAGGGGTACGCAGTATTTT.

This clonotype was counted at least ten times. CDR3 coding DNA: TGCGCCAGCAGCTTGGGACTAGCGACCACCGGGGAGCTGTTTTTT. Its translation: CASSLGLATTGELFF. The chain is built from TRBV5-1 and TRBJ2-2; 8 bases are shared with TRBD2. This CDR3 is built from 15 residues. Trimming at V came to 0 bases and at J to 4 bases, leaving 2 bases not matched to a gene. Per germline, CDR1 SGHRS and CDR2 YFSETQ. Full variable domain (missing parts from reference TRBV5-1 and TRBJ2-2): KAGVTQTPRYLIKTRGQQVTLSCSPISGHRSVSWYQQTPGQGLQFLFEYFSETQRNKGNFPGRFSGRQFSNSRSEMNVSTLELGDSALYLCASSLGLATTGELFFGEGSRLTVL.

This clonotype was seen at least ten times. The V gene is TRBV10-3, the J gene TRBJ2-3; no firm D call. V lost 10 bases and J 0 bases, leaving 11 bases between the germline ends. CDR3 length: 13 amino acids. CDR1 is ENHRY and CDR2 is SYGVKD in the germline V gene. The CDR3 spells CATTAPSTDTQYF. CDR3 DNA sequence: TGTGCCACCACAGCACCGAGCACAGATACGCAGTATTTT.

Only a few counts were recorded for this clonotype. The genes are TRBV20-1 and TRBJ2-7; 10 bases are a match to TRBD2. CDR3 length: 16 amino acids. Germline CDR1 and CDR2: DFQATT and SNEGSKA (reference sequence). The junction had 13 bases not matched to a gene; V was cut back by 6 bases and J by 2 bases. The CDR3 DNA reads TGCAGTGCCCACATGGGCTGGACTAGCGGAACCTACGAGCAGTACGTC. This codes for CSAHMGWTSGTYEQYV.

The chain carries TRBV3-1 and TRBJ1-5; D unresolved. The germline V gene encodes CDR1 LGHDT and CDR2 YNNKEL (reference sequence). V lost 1 base, J lost 8 bases, and 15 bases lay in between. The CDR3 length is 15 residues. The CDR3 bases are TGTGCCAGCAGCCAAGGAGGTAGAGAGGCAAAGCCCCAGCATTTT. Protein product: CASSQGGREAKPQHF. Filled out from reference TRBV3-1 and TRBJ1-5, the complete variable domain reads DTAVSQTPKYLVTQMGNDKSIKCEQNLGHDTMYWYKQDSKKFLKIMFSYNNKELIINETVPNRFSPKSPDKAHLNLHINSLELGDSAVYFCASSQGGREAKPQHFGDGTRLSIL.

The chain uses TRBV14 and TRBJ2-1; 7 bases are a match to TRBD2. Germline CDR1 is SGHDN and CDR2 is FVKESK. This CDR3 has 16 amino acids. Unmatched junction bases numbered 12, after V lost 3 bases and J lost 7 bases. CDR3 sequence (DNA): TGTGCCAGCAGCCACCGACCCACTAGCGTCGTAAATGAGCAGTTCTTC. Protein sequence: CASSHRPTSVVNEQFF.